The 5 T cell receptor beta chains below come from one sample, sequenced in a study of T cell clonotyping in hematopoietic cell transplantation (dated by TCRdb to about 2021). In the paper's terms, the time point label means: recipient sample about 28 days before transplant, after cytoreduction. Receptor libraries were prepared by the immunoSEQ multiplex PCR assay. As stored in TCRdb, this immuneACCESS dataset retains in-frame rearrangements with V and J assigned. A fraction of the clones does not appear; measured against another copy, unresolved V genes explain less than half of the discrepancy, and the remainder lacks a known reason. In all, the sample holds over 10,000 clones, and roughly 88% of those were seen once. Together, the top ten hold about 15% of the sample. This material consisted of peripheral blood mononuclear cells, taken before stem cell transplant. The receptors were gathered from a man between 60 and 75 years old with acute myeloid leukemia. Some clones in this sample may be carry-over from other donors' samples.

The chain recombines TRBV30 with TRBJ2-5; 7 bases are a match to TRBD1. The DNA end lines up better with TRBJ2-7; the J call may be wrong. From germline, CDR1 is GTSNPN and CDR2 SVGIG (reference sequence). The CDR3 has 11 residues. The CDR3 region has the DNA TGTGCCTGGGACAGGGCGTACGAGCAGTACTTC. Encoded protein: CAWDRAYEQYF.

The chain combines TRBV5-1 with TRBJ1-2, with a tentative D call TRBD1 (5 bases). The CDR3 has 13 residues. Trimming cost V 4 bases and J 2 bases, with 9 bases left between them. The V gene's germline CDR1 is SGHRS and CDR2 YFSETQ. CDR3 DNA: TGCGCCAGCAGCACAGGAATAAACTATGGCTACACCTTC. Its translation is CASSTGINYGYTF.

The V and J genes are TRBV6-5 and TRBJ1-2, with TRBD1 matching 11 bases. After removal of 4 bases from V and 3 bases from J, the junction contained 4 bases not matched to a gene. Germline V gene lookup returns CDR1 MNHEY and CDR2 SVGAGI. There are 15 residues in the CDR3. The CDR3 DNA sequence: TGTGCCAGCAGTTTTTCGGGACAGGGGGACTATGGCTACACCTTC. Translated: CASSFSGQGDYGYTF.

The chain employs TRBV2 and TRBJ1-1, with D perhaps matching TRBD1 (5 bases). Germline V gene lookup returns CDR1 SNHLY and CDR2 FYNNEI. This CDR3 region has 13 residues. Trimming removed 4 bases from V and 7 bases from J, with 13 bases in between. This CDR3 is CASSVLQDNEAFF. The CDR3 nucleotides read TGTGCCAGCAGTGTTTTGCAGGACAATGAAGCTTTCTTT.

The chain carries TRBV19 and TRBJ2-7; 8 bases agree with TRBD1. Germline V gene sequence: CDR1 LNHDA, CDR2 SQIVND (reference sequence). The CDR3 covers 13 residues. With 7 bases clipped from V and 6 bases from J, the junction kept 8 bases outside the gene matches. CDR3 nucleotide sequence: TGTGCCAGTATGAGGACAGGGCTCGGCGAGCAGTACTTC. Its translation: CASMRTGLGEQYF.